Shown below are 24 T cell receptor beta chains from a single sample sequenced in a study of shared clonotypes between healthy human individuals. Generated by immunoSEQ multiplex PCR, the TCRdb table keeps only in-frame clones and is missing some. This sample has 600,000 to 800,000 clones, with 72% found just once. Sequencing used memory CD4+ T cells sorted from blood. The subset denotes: CD45RA-negative fraction. Source of these receptors: a woman in her thirties in good health.

This chain joins TRBV5-5 and TRBJ2-4, with 11 bases lining up with TRBD2. Trimming removed 5 bases from V and 0 bases from J; junction bases left unmatched: 10. Germline V gives CDR1 SGHKS, CDR2 YYEKEE (reference sequence). The CDR3 length is 18 residues. CDR3 loop: CASSQTASGRLAKNIQYF. DNA for the CDR3: TGTGCCAGCAGTCAAACAGCTAGCGGGAGGTTAGCCAAAAACATTCAGTACTTC.

The chain uses TRBV7-2 and TRBJ1-5, with D possibly TRBD1 on 5 matching bases. V shed 1 base and J shed 1 base, with 8 bases lying between them. Per the germline V gene, CDR1 is SGHTA and CDR2 is FQGNSA. The CDR3 covers 15 residues. The CDR3: CASSLEGASNQPQHF. CDR3 coding DNA: TGTGCCAGCAGCTTAGAAGGGGCGAGCAATCAGCCCCAGCATTTT.

The rearrangement joins TRBV30 to TRBJ1-6; D unclear. The CDR3 runs 15 residues. The V end was cut by 0 bases, the J end by 2 bases, with 8 bases between. Germline V CDR1 and CDR2: GTSNPN, SVGIG (reference sequence). The CDR3 reads CAWSVEGPYNSPLHF. CDR3 nucleotides: TGTGCCTGGAGTGTTGAGGGCCCCTATAATTCACCCCTCCACTTT.

The chain combines TRBV25-1 with TRBJ2-1, with D tentatively TRBD2 (5 bases). The germline CDR1 and CDR2 sequences are MGHDK and SYGVNS. This CDR3 has 12 residues. V gave up 3 bases and J gave up 13 bases, with 13 bases separating them. For the CDR3, the DNA is TGTGCCAGCAGTGACGCGGGTCGCCACCAGTTCTTC. Its protein is CASSDAGRHQFF.

The chain joins TRBV6-5 to TRBJ2-2, with D perhaps TRBD2 (5 bases). CDR3 length: 16 residues. From germline, CDR1 is MNHEY and CDR2 SVGAGI. Deletions cut 0 bases from V and 6 bases from J, with 14 bases between. The CDR3 sequence is CASSYSILLVAGELFF. The DNA of the CDR3 is TGTGCCAGCAGTTACTCGATCCTACTAGTTGCCGGGGAGCTGTTTTTT.

The chain links TRBV28 to TRBJ2-1; 12 nucleotides align to TRBD2. The CDR3 is 16 residues long. V dropped 7 bases and J dropped 4; count of bases not matched to a gene: 8. Germline CDR1 MDHEN, CDR2 SYDVKM. The CDR3 DNA reads TGTGCCAGCATACACCCGGGACTAGCGGGTTACAATGAGCAGTTCTTC. It yields the protein CASIHPGLAGYNEQFF.

The chain has TRBV6-1 and TRBJ2-7; D gene unclear. Germline CDR1 and CDR2: MNHNS and SASEGT. The V end was cut by 4 bases, the J end by 3 bases, with 4 bases between. This CDR3 region has 11 residues. The CDR3 here is CASSGVYEQYF. CDR3 bases: TGTGCCAGCAGTGGCGTCTACGAGCAGTACTTC.

This clone was counted only a few times. CDR3 loop: CASSLQGTTGELFF. The CDR3 bases are TGTGCCAGCAGCTTACAGGGGACCACCGGGGAGCTGTTTTTT. The rearrangement links TRBV9 to TRBJ2-2; TRBD1 agrees at 7 bases. Germline CDR1 is SGDLS and CDR2 is YYNGEE. This CDR3 is 14 amino acids long. V dropped 4 bases and J dropped 4; count of bases not matched to a gene: 4.

This chain joins TRBV28 and TRBJ1-2; tentative D call: TRBD1 (6 bases). The CDR3 runs 13 residues. Germline values: CDR1 MDHEN, CDR2 SYDVKM. The V and J ends lost 10 bases and 4 bases respectively, with 16 bases between them. This CDR3 reads CATGTGGAYGYTF. The CDR3 DNA follows: TGTGCCACAGGGACGGGGGGCGCCTATGGCTACACCTTC.

This clone has just a few counts. The chain joins TRBV27 to TRBJ2-1; 7 bases agree with TRBD1. The CDR3 has 17 amino acids. The V and J ends lost 7 bases and 2 bases, in that order; junction bases with no gene match: 14. Germline V gene lookup returns CDR1 MNHEY and CDR2 SMNVEV (reference sequence). CDR3 residues: CASNSLRQGRTYNEQFF. The CDR3 coding sequence is TGTGCCAGCAACTCACTAAGACAGGGTAGGACCTACAATGAGCAGTTCTTC.

This clone was observed once. CDR3 loop: CASSLRGDTGANVLTF. Here the CDR3 DNA reads TGTGCCAGCAGCTTAAGAGGGGATACTGGGGCCAACGTCCTGACTTTC. The rearrangement uses TRBV9 and TRBJ2-6; the D gene could be TRBD1 or TRBD2 (5 bases each). The germline gives CDR1 SGDLS, CDR2 YYNGEE. The CDR3 sequence is 16 residues long. Trimming shortened V by 4 bases and J by 2 bases, and 13 bases separated the two germline ends.

The gene calls are TRBV28 and TRBJ2-7, with 9 nucleotides matching TRBD1. The germline V gene encodes CDR1 MDHEN and CDR2 SYDVKM. CDR3 length: 12 residues. Losses at the gene ends were 8 bases for V and 4 bases for J; bases not matched to a gene: 3. In DNA, the CDR3 is TGTGCCAGCCGGGGACAGGGATACGAGCAGTACTTC. Protein product: CASRGQGYEQYF.

This clone was observed at least ten times. The genes are TRBV5-4 and TRBJ1-1, with D uncertain. CDR1 SGHNT and CDR2 YYREEE come from the germline V gene (reference sequence). The CDR3 extends over 13 amino acids. V was shortened by 2 bases and J by 1 base, with 6 bases between the two germline ends. The CDR3 is CASSLMTNTEAFF. The CDR3 DNA reads TGTGCCAGCAGCTTAATGACGAACACTGAAGCTTTCTTT. Full variable domain (outside the CDR3, taken from reference TRBV5-4 and TRBJ1-1): ETGVTQSPTHLIKTRGQQVTLRCSSQSGHNTVSWYQQALGQGPQFIFQYYREEENGRGNFPPRFSGLQFPNYSSELNVNALELDDSALYLCASSLMTNTEAFFGQGTRLTVV.

This clone showed up just a few times. This rearrangement joins TRBV6-5 to TRBJ2-1, with D unclear. The V gene lost 8 bases and the J gene lost 4 bases, with 9 bases spanning the gap. This CDR3 contains 12 residues. CDR1 is MNHEY, CDR2 SVGAGI, per germline. CDR3: CASRSLYNEQFF. The CDR3 DNA follows: TGTGCCAGCCGATCTCTATACAATGAGCAGTTCTTC.

J is TRBJ2-2 and V is TRBV4-2; 7 positions agree with TRBD2. Germline V CDR1 and CDR2: LGHNA, YNFKEQ. This CDR3 region has 16 residues. After removal of 1 base from V and 2 bases from J, the junction contained 4 bases not matched to a gene. Here the CDR3 reads CASSQGLAANTGELFF. CDR3 nucleotide sequence: TGTGCCAGCAGCCAAGGGCTAGCGGCTAACACCGGGGAGCTGTTTTTT.

The chain couples TRBV23-1 to TRBJ2-1; 10 bases align to TRBD2. TRBV23-1 is an open reading frame, and its role is uncertain. J gave up 2 bases and V 3 bases, and 7 bases lay outside the gene matches. The CDR3 has 17 residues. CDR3 protein: CASSHRGLAAAYNEQFF. CDR3 nucleotides: TGCGCCAGCAGTCACCGCGGACTAGCGGCAGCCTACAATGAGCAGTTCTTC.

V is TRBV19 and J is TRBJ2-2; maybe TRBD2 (6 bases). Trimming cost V 7 bases and J 7 bases, with 22 bases left between them. This CDR3 has 16 residues. Germline CDR1 and CDR2: LNHDA and SQIVND (reference sequence). Written as DNA, the CDR3 is TGTGCCAGTACCCCGTACGGTGCGCGGGGAGACGGGGAGCTGTTTTTT. Protein sequence: CASTPYGARGDGELFF.

The chain employs TRBV30 and TRBJ2-5; perhaps TRBD2 as D (6 bases). The germline gives CDR1 GTSNPN, CDR2 SVGIG (reference sequence). The V and J ends lost 3 bases and 5 bases respectively, with 10 bases between them. CDR3 length equals 12 residues. CDR3: CAWRAGGETQYF. DNA for the CDR3: TGTGCCTGGAGAGCGGGCGGTGAGACCCAGTACTTC.

The chain recombines TRBV6-6 with TRBJ2-1, with 8 bases lining up with TRBD1. From germline, CDR1 is MNHNY and CDR2 SVGAGI (reference sequence). CDR3 size: 12 residues. V shed 6 bases, J shed 14 bases, and the junction held 9 bases outside the gene matches. The CDR3 DNA reads as TGTGCCAGCAGGAACGGGGACAGGTGGGAGTTCTTC. Protein sequence: CASRNGDRWEFF.

This clone was detected a few times. The chain links TRBV7-9 to TRBJ2-7; the D gene is possibly TRBD1 (5 bases). Trimming pared 5 bases from V and 5 bases from J, leaving 19 bases between. The V gene's germline CDR1 is SEHNR and CDR2 FQNEAQ (reference sequence). The CDR3 runs 15 residues. The DNA of the CDR3 is TGTGCCAGCAGCCATCATATGACAGCTTTCGACGAGCAGTACTTC. Translating it yields CASSHHMTAFDEQYF.

This clone was seen only once. The rearrangement joins TRBV7-9 to TRBJ1-4; the D is unclear. Germline CDR1 SEHNR, CDR2 FQNEAQ (reference sequence). The length of the CDR3 is 14 residues. With 5 bases removed from V and 0 bases from J, the gap between germline ends came to 7 bases. The CDR3 protein is CASSRPATNEKLFF. The CDR3 DNA follows: TGTGCCAGCAGCCGACCAGCAACTAATGAAAAACTGTTTTTT.

CDR3 protein: CASSDSGTGSGNEQFF. The CDR3 region has the DNA TGTGCCAGCAGTGATTCCGGGACAGGGTCAGGCAATGAGCAGTTCTTC. The V gene is TRBV25-1, the J gene TRBJ2-1; 9 nucleotides match TRBD1. Germline CDR1 MGHDK, CDR2 SYGVNS. CDR3 size: 16 residues. The V gene end was trimmed by 3 bases and the J gene end by 6 bases; junction bases not matched to a gene: 9. Using reference TRBV25-1 and TRBJ2-1 for the parts outside the CDR3, the full variable domain is EADIYQTPRYLVIGTGKKITLECSQTMGHDKMYWYQQDPGMELHLIHYSYGVNSTEKGDLSSESTVSRIRTEHFPLTLESARPSHTSQYLCASSDSGTGSGNEQFFGPGTRLTVL.

On this clone: A single base separates this from a much larger clone, so it may be a read error. The gene calls are TRBV6-5 and TRBJ2-7; D is ambiguous. V was trimmed by 5 bases and J by 2 bases, leaving 4 bases between them. This CDR3 has 11 amino acids. CDR1 MNHEY and CDR2 SVGAGI come from the germline V gene. The DNA of the CDR3 is TGTGCCAGCAGTAAAACCTACGAGCAGTACTTC. It translates to CASSKTYEQYF.

There are a few counts of this clone. The CDR3 coding sequence is TGTGCCAGCAGCCAAGGCCTGACTAGCGGGGCCTACGAGCAGTACTTC. Translation gives CASSQGLTSGAYEQYF. This sequence joins TRBV14 and TRBJ2-7; TRBD2 matches 11 bases. CDR3 length equals 16 residues. Per germline, CDR1 SGHDN and CDR2 FVKESK. V was clipped by 1 base and J by 2 bases; unmatched bases: 4.